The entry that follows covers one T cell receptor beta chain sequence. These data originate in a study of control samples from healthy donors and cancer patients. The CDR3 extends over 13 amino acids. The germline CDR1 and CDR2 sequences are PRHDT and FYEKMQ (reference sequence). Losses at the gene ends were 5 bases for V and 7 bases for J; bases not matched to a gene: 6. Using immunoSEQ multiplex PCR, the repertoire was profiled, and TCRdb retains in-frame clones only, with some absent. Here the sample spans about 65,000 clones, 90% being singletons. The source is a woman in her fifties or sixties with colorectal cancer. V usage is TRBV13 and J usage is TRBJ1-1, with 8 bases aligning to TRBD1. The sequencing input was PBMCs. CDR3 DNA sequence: TGTGCCAGCAGCCCCCAGGGGGCCGGTGAAGCTTTCTTT. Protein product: CASSPQGAGEAFF.